A selection of T cell receptor beta chains follows, all from one sample in a study of blood T cells in healthy people across ages. TCRdb re-analysed the 5' RACE reads in MiXCR, keeping a single row per CDR3 protein. The sample contains approximately 900,000 distinct CDR3 sequences, 29% of which appear only once. These data also featured in a second study, about T cells of mothers and their children.

Input material: blood. The receptor set was obtained from a woman between 40 and 55 years old in good health. Both conserved end residues are part of each CDR3. A D gene is named only where the DNA matches it firmly. Only part of the rows carry a size: once, few, many, or a class if the clone is expanded.

j_call: TRBJ2-4; d_call: -; clone_size: many; v_call: TRBV6-1; cdr3_nt: TGTGCCAGCATGGTGGACATGTTCGAAAACATTCAGTACTTC; cdr3_aa: CASMVDMFENIQYF
j_call: TRBJ2-1; d_call: -; clone_size: few; v_call: TRBV7-9; cdr3_nt: TGTGCCAGCAGCTTGGGTGATAGAGGGTACTCCTACAATGAGCAGTTCTTC; cdr3_aa: CASSLGDRGYSYNEQFF
j_call: TRBJ1-3; d_call: -; clone_size: few; v_call: TRBV5-4; cdr3_nt: TGTGCCAGCAGCTTGGCGGCATCACCCGCTATCTCTGGAAACACCATATATTTT; cdr3_aa: CASSLAASPAISGNTIYF
j_call: TRBJ1-2; d_call: -; clone_size: -; v_call: TRBV6-1; cdr3_nt: TGTGCCAGCAGTGCGGGCGTCCCGGCCCTCTATGGCTACACCTTC; cdr3_aa: CASSAGVPALYGYTF
j_call: TRBJ2-7; d_call: -; clone_size: few; v_call: TRBV7-9; cdr3_nt: TGTGCCAGCAATTCAAAGGACTCCACTGAGCAGTACTTC; cdr3_aa: CASNSKDSTEQYF
j_call: TRBJ1-5; d_call: -; clone_size: -; v_call: TRBV20-1; cdr3_nt: TGCAGTGCTAGGGAGGGCAGGGCCAATCAGCCCCAGCATTTT; cdr3_aa: CSAREGRANQPQHF
j_call: TRBJ1-2; d_call: -; clone_size: -; v_call: TRBV7-9; cdr3_nt: TGTGCCAGCAACTCCTTTCAGGGCTACACCTTC; cdr3_aa: CASNSFQGYTF
j_call: TRBJ1-4; d_call: -; clone_size: -; v_call: TRBV10-2; cdr3_nt: TGCGCCAGCAGTGAGTTCAGTGAAAAACTGTTTTTT; cdr3_aa: CASSEFSEKLFF
j_call: TRBJ1-1; d_call: -; clone_size: -; v_call: TRBV12-3/TRBV12-4; cdr3_nt: TGTGCCAGCAGTGCCGAACCAGGAGTTAACACTGAAGCTTTCTTT; cdr3_aa: CASSAEPGVNTEAFF
j_call: TRBJ2-7; d_call: -; clone_size: -; v_call: TRBV28; cdr3_nt: TGTGCCAGCAGCCAACCGGACTGGGGGACCTACGAGCAGTACTTC; cdr3_aa: CASSQPDWGTYEQYF
j_call: TRBJ2-2; d_call: -; clone_size: -; v_call: TRBV9; cdr3_nt: TGTGCCAGCAGCGTAACCGCCGGGGAGCTGTTTTTT; cdr3_aa: CASSVTAGELFF
j_call: TRBJ2-7; d_call: -; clone_size: -; v_call: TRBV7-2; cdr3_nt: TGTGCCAGCAGCTTTTCCGGGAATGAGCAGTACTTC; cdr3_aa: CASSFSGNEQYF
j_call: TRBJ2-1; d_call: TRBD2; clone_size: -; v_call: TRBV28; cdr3_nt: TGTGCCAGCAGTCCCGGGGGGGGACGGAGCTCCTACAATGAGCAGTTCTTC; cdr3_aa: CASSPGGGRSSYNEQFF
j_call: TRBJ2-6; d_call: -; clone_size: -; v_call: TRBV7-7; cdr3_nt: TGTGCTAGCAGCTTATCGGCAGAGCGCCACTCTGGGGCCAACGTCCTGACTTTC; cdr3_aa: CASSLSAERHSGANVLTF
j_call: TRBJ2-3; d_call: -; clone_size: -; v_call: TRBV20-1; cdr3_nt: TGCAGTGTCCGGGCTACTAGCACAGATACGCAGTATTTT; cdr3_aa: CSVRATSTDTQYF
j_call: TRBJ2-7; d_call: -; clone_size: many; v_call: TRBV20-1; cdr3_nt: TGCAGTGCTCTGCGATGGGGAGCGGGTTCTCTGCGCGAGCAGTACTTC; cdr3_aa: CSALRWGAGSLREQYF
j_call: TRBJ2-1; d_call: TRBD2; clone_size: -; v_call: TRBV6-1; cdr3_nt: TGTGCCAGCACCGGCGGGGGTTCCTACAATGAGCAGTTCTTC; cdr3_aa: CASTGGGSYNEQFF
j_call: TRBJ1-1; d_call: -; clone_size: -; v_call: TRBV5-1; cdr3_nt: TGCGCCAGCAGCTTGAGTGCAGGACTGATGAACACTGAAGCTTTCTTT; cdr3_aa: CASSLSAGLMNTEAFF
j_call: TRBJ2-7; d_call: -; clone_size: many; v_call: TRBV7-2; cdr3_nt: TGTGCCAGCAGCCCCGGGACGAACCGACGCGAGCAGTACTTC; cdr3_aa: CASSPGTNRREQYF
j_call: TRBJ2-7; d_call: -; clone_size: -; v_call: TRBV27; cdr3_nt: TGTGCCAGCAGCTTGTCGGGGGTTAGCTCCTACGAGCAGTACTTC; cdr3_aa: CASSLSGVSSYEQYF
j_call: TRBJ1-1; d_call: -; clone_size: -; v_call: TRBV12-5; cdr3_nt: TGTGCTAGTGGTTTATATGGGGGATCAGCTGAAGCTTTCTTT; cdr3_aa: CASGLYGGSAEAFF
j_call: TRBJ1-1; d_call: -; clone_size: -; v_call: TRBV5-5; cdr3_nt: TGTGCCAGCAGCCTCCCGGTGACCGCGACGGGGAACACTGAAGCTTTCTTT; cdr3_aa: CASSLPVTATGNTEAFF
j_call: TRBJ2-7; d_call: TRBD1; clone_size: -; v_call: TRBV12-3/TRBV12-4; cdr3_nt: TGTGCCAACAGGTCCTCCAGGACAGGGTATTACGAGCAGTACTTC; cdr3_aa: CANRSSRTGYYEQYF
j_call: TRBJ2-7; d_call: -; clone_size: many; v_call: TRBV20-1; cdr3_nt: TGCAGTGCTAGAGATCGATCTATTAAGTACGAGCAGTACTTC; cdr3_aa: CSARDRSIKYEQYF
j_call: TRBJ1-6; d_call: -; clone_size: once; v_call: TRBV19; cdr3_nt: TGTGCCAGTAGTATTGGGGCTATCGTAAATTCACCCCTCCACTTT; cdr3_aa: CASSIGAIVNSPLHF
j_call: TRBJ2-1; d_call: -; clone_size: -; v_call: TRBV12-3/TRBV12-4; cdr3_nt: TGTGCCAGCAGTTCCCCAGGGTTAAACAATGAGCAGTTCTTC; cdr3_aa: CASSSPGLNNEQFF
j_call: TRBJ2-5; d_call: -; clone_size: -; v_call: TRBV3-1; cdr3_nt: TGTGCCAGCAGCCAAACTCCTTTGGGGACCCAGTACTTC; cdr3_aa: CASSQTPLGTQYF
j_call: TRBJ1-5; d_call: -; clone_size: many; v_call: TRBV6-5; cdr3_nt: TGTGCCAGCAGCACGTATAGCAATCAGCCCCAGCATTTT; cdr3_aa: CASSTYSNQPQHF
j_call: TRBJ1-1; d_call: -; clone_size: -; v_call: TRBV4-1; cdr3_nt: TGCGCCAGCAGCCAAGACGATTTGTGGACGGTTGAAGCTTTCTTT; cdr3_aa: CASSQDDLWTVEAFF
j_call: TRBJ2-3; d_call: -; clone_size: many; v_call: TRBV7-2; cdr3_nt: TGTGCCAGCAGCTTATCCCCTACCGACGAAGATACGCAGTATTTT; cdr3_aa: CASSLSPTDEDTQYF
j_call: TRBJ1-4; d_call: TRBD1; clone_size: -; v_call: TRBV7-2; cdr3_nt: TGTGCCAGCAGCTTAGAAGTCGGGACAGGGTTCGAAAAACTGTTTTTT; cdr3_aa: CASSLEVGTGFEKLFF
j_call: TRBJ1-2; d_call: TRBD1; clone_size: few; v_call: TRBV7-3; cdr3_nt: TGTGCCAGCAGCTTGGGTGGACAGGCGAACTATGGCTACACCTTC; cdr3_aa: CASSLGGQANYGYTF
j_call: TRBJ2-6; d_call: -; clone_size: -; v_call: TRBV20-1; cdr3_nt: TGCAGTGCTAGAAGCGTCAACAGCAACTCTGGGGCCAACGTCCTGACTTTC; cdr3_aa: CSARSVNSNSGANVLTF
j_call: TRBJ2-3; d_call: TRBD2; clone_size: -; v_call: TRBV28; cdr3_nt: TGTGCCAGCAGTCAAGCGGGGGCCTACACAGATACGCAGTATTTT; cdr3_aa: CASSQAGAYTDTQYF
j_call: TRBJ2-7; d_call: -; clone_size: few; v_call: TRBV5-5; cdr3_nt: TGTGCCAGCAGCTTGGAGTTTACCTACGAGCAGTACTTC; cdr3_aa: CASSLEFTYEQYF
j_call: TRBJ2-4; d_call: -; clone_size: many; v_call: TRBV5-1; cdr3_nt: TGCGCCAGCAGCTTGGATGCCAGGGGTAACATTCAGTACTTC; cdr3_aa: CASSLDARGNIQYF
j_call: TRBJ2-3; d_call: -; clone_size: -; v_call: TRBV2; cdr3_nt: TGTGCCAGCAGTGATAGCCGGGACACCGTCAATACGCAGTATTTT; cdr3_aa: CASSDSRDTVNTQYF
j_call: TRBJ1-2; d_call: -; clone_size: few; v_call: TRBV29-1; cdr3_nt: TGCAGCGTTGGATTGGCGTCTAACTATGGCTACACCTTC; cdr3_aa: CSVGLASNYGYTF
j_call: TRBJ2-5; d_call: -; clone_size: -; v_call: TRBV6-1; cdr3_nt: TGTGCCAGCAGAGCGACCCTTGTCGAGACCCAGTACTTC; cdr3_aa: CASRATLVETQYF
j_call: TRBJ2-5; d_call: TRBD2; clone_size: -; v_call: TRBV27; cdr3_nt: TGTGCCAGCAGTCCCACCCGGACTAGCGGTTACCAAGAGACCCAGTACTTC; cdr3_aa: CASSPTRTSGYQETQYF
j_call: TRBJ2-5; d_call: -; clone_size: few; v_call: TRBV20-1; cdr3_nt: TGCAGTGCTAGAGATTCTGGCTTTGGGGAGACCCAGTACTTC; cdr3_aa: CSARDSGFGETQYF
j_call: TRBJ2-2; d_call: -; clone_size: -; v_call: TRBV7-9; cdr3_nt: TGTGCCAGCAGCGCGGCCCGTGGGCCGATTAACACCGGGGAGCTGTGTTTT; cdr3_aa: CASSAARGPINTGELCF
j_call: TRBJ2-7; d_call: -; clone_size: many; v_call: TRBV7-2; cdr3_nt: TGTGCCAGCAGCTTAACCGGGACTGCCAACTACGAGCAGTACTTC; cdr3_aa: CASSLTGTANYEQYF
j_call: TRBJ1-1; d_call: -; clone_size: once; v_call: TRBV27; cdr3_nt: TGTGCCGGCAGTCCCTCCACACAGGGACCGAACACTGAAGCTTTCTTT; cdr3_aa: CAGSPSTQGPNTEAFF
j_call: TRBJ2-4; d_call: -; clone_size: many; v_call: TRBV27; cdr3_nt: TGTGCCAGCAGTTGGGGGCGGGGAGCCAAAAACATTCAGTACTTC; cdr3_aa: CASSWGRGAKNIQYF
j_call: TRBJ2-7; d_call: -; clone_size: many; v_call: TRBV12-3/TRBV12-4; cdr3_nt: TGTGCCAGCAGTCCTCTCCGGGGACCAGCCTACGAGCAGTACTTC; cdr3_aa: CASSPLRGPAYEQYF